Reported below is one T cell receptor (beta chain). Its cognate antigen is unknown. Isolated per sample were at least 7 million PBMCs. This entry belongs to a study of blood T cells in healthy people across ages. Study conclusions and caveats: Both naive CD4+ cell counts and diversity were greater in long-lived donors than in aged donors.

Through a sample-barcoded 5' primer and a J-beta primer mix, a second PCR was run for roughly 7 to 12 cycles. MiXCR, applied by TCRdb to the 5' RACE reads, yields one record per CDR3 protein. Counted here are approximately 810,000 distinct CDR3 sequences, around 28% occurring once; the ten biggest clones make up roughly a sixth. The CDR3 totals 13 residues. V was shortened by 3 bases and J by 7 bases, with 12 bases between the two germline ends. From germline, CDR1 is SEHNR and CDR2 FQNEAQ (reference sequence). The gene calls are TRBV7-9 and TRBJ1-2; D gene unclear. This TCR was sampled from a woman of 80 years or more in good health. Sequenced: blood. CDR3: CASSFGELFGYTF. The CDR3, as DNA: TGTGCCAGCAGCTTCGGGGAGCTTTTTGGCTACACCTTC.